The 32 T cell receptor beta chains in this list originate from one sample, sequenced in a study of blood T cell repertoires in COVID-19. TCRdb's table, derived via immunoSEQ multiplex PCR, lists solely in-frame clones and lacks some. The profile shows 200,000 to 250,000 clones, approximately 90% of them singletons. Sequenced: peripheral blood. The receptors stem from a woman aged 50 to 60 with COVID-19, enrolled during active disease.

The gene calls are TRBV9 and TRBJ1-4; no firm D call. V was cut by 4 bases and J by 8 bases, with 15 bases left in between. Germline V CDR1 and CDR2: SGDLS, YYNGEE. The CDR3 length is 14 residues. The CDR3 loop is CASSPTAQMEKLFF. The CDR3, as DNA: TGTGCCAGCAGCCCAACAGCTCAGATGGAAAAACTGTTTTTT.

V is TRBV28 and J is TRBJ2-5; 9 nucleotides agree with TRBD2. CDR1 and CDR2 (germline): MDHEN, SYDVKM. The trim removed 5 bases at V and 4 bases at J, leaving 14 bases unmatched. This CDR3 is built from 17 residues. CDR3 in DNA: TGTGCCAGCAGTCTCTCTAGCGGGGCCGCGGGGCGAGAGACCCAGTACTTC. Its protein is CASSLSSGAAGRETQYF.

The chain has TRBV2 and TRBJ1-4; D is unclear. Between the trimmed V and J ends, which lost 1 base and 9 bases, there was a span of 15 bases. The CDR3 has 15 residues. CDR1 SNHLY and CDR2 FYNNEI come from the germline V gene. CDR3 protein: CASSEGRTGLKKLFF. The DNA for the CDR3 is TGTGCCAGCAGTGAAGGTCGAACGGGTCTGAAAAAACTGTTTTTT.

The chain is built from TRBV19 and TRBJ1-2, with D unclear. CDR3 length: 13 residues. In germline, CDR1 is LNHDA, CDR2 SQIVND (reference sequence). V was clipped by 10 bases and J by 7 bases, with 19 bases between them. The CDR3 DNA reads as TGTGCCATCCGGGAGGTCTTGGGTGGTGGCTACACCTTC. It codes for CAIREVLGGGYTF.

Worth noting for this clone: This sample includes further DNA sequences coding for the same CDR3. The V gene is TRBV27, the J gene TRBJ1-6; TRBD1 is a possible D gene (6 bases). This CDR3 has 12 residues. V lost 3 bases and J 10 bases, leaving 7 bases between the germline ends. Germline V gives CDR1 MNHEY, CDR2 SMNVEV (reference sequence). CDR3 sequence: CASSFRGSPLHF. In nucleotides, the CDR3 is TGTGCCAGCAGTTTCAGGGGCTCACCCCTCCACTTT.

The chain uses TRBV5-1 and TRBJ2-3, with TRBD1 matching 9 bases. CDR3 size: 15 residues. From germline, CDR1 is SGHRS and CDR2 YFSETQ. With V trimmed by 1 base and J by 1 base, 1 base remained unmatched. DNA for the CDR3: TGCGCCAGCAGCTTGACAGGGGGCGGCACAGATACGCAGTATTTT. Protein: CASSLTGGGTDTQYF.

The CDR3 region has the DNA TGTGCCAGCAGTCCCCGGACAGGGACTGGCTACACCTTC. Its translation is CASSPRTGTGYTF. The chain is built from TRBV2 and TRBJ1-2; 8 nucleotides agree with TRBD1. V lost 5 bases, J lost 7 bases, and 6 bases stayed unmatched. The CDR3 consists of 13 residues. Germline V gene data show CDR1 as SNHLY and CDR2 as FYNNEI.

The CDR3, as DNA: TGTGCCTGGAGTAAAGGGGAAGGCTACGAGCAGTACTTC. Its translation: CAWSKGEGYEQYF. The gene calls are TRBV30 and TRBJ2-7; perhaps TRBD1 as D (5 bases). Germline loops: CDR1 GTSNPN, CDR2 SVGIG (reference sequence). Trimming took off 2 bases at V and 3 bases at J, with 11 bases between the two ends. This CDR3 contains 13 residues.

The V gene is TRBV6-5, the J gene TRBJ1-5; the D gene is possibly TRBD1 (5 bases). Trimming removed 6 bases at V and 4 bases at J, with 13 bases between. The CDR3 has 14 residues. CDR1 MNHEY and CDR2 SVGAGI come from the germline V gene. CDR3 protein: CASSNGRGNQPQHF. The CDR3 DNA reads TGTGCCAGCAGCAACGGACGGGGGAATCAGCCCCAGCATTTT.

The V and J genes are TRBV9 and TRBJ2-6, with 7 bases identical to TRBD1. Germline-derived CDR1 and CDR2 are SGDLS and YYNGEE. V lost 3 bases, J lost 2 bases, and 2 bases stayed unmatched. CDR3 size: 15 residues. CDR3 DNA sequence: TGTGCCAGCAGCGGCACAGGGGCTGGGGCCAACGTCCTGACTTTC. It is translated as CASSGTGAGANVLTF.

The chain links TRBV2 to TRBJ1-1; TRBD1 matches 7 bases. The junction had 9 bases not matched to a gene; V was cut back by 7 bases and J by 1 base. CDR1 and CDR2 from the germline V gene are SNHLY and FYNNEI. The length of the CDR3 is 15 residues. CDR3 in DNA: TGTGCCAGCACGAAACAGGGGCTGGGGAACACTGAAGCTTTCTTT. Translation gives CASTKQGLGNTEAFF.

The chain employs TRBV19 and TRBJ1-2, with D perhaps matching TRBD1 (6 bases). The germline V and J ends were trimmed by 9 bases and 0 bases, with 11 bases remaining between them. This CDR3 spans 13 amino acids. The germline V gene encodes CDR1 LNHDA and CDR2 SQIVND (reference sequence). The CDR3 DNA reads TGTGCCAGCGGACAGCAGCCTAACTATGGCTACACCTTC. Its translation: CASGQQPNYGYTF.

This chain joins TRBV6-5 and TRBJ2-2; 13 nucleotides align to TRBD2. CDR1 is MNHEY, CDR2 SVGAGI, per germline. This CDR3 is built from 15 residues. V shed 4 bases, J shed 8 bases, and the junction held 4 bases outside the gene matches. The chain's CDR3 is CASSSLAGGPGELFF. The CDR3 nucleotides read TGTGCCAGCAGTTCACTAGCGGGGGGGCCGGGGGAGCTGTTTTTT.

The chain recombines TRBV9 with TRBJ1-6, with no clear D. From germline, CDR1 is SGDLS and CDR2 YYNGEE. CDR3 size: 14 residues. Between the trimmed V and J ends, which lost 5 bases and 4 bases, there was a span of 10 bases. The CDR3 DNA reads TGTGCCAGCAGACCGAGCGGGTATAATTCACCCCTCCACTTT. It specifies CASRPSGYNSPLHF.

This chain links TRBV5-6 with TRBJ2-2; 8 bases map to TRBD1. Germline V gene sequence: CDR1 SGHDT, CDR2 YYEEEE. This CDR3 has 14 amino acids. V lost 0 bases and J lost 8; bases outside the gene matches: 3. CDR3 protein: CASSLVRGRGELFF. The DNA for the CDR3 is TGTGCCAGCAGCTTGGTCAGGGGGCGAGGGGAGCTGTTTTTT.

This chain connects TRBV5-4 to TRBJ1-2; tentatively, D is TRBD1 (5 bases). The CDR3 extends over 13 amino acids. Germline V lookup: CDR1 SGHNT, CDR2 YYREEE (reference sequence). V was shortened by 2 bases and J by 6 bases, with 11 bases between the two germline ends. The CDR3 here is CASSFSGGNGYTF. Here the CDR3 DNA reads TGTGCCAGCAGCTTTTCGGGGGGGAATGGCTACACCTTC.

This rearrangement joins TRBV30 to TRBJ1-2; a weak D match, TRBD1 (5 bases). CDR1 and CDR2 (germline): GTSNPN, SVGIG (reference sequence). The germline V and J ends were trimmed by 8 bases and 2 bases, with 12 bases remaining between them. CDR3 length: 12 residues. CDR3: CAGAVLNYGYTF. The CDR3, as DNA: TGTGCCGGGGCCGTCCTCAACTATGGCTACACCTTC.

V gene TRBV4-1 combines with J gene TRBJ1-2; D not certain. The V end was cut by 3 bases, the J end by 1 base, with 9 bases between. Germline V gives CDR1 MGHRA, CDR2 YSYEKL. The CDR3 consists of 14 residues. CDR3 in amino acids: CASSHEDFNYGYTF. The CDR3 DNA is TGCGCCAGCAGCCACGAGGATTTTAACTATGGCTACACCTTC.

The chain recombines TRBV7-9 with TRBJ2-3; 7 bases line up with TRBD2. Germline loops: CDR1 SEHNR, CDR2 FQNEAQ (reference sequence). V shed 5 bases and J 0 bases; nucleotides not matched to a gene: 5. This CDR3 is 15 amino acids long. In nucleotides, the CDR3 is TGTGCCAGCAGCCGAGCGGGACCTAGCACAGATACGCAGTATTTT. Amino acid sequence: CASSRAGPSTDTQYF.

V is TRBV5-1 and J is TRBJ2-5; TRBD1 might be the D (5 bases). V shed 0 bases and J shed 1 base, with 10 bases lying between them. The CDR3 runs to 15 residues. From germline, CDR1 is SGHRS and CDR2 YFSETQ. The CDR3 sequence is CASSLAAGSQETQYF. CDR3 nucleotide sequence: TGCGCCAGCAGCTTGGCCGCAGGGTCCCAAGAGACCCAGTACTTC.

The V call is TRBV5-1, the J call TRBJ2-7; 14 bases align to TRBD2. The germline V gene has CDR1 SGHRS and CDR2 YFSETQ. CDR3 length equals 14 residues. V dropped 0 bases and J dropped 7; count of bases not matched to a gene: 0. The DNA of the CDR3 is TGCGCCAGCAGCTTGGGGACTAGCGGGGGGGAGCAGTACTTC. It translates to CASSLGTSGGEQYF.

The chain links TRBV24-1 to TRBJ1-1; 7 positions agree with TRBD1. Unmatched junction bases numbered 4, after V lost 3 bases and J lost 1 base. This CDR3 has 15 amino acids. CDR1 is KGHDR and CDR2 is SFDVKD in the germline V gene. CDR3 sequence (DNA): TGTGCCACCAGTGATGACCGACAGGGGAACACTGAAGCTTTCTTT. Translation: CATSDDRQGNTEAFF.

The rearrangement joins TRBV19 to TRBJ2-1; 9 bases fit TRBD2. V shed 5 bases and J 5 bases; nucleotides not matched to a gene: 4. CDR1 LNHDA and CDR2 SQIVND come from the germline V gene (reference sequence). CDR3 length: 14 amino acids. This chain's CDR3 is CASSPLAGHNEQFF. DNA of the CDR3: TGTGCCAGTAGTCCCCTAGCGGGGCACAATGAGCAGTTCTTC.

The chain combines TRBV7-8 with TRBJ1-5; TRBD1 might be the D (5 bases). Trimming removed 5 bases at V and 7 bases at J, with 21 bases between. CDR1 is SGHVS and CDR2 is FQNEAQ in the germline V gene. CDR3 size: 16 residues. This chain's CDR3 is CASSPREWEGSQPQHF. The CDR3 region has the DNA TGTGCCAGCAGCCCCCGCGAGTGGGAGGGGTCCCAGCCCCAGCATTTT.

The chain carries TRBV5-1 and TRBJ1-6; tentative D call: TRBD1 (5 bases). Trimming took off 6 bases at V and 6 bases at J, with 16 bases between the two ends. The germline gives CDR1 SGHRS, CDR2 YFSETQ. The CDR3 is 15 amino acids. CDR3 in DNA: TGCGCCAGCACCCCGATGGCAGGGATTAATTCACCCCTCCACTTT. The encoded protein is CASTPMAGINSPLHF.

CDR3 nucleotides: TGTGCCAGCAGCTTAGTTGCTAGCGCCGAGCAGTACTTC. Translation: CASSLVASAEQYF. J is TRBJ2-7 and V is TRBV11-2, with a tentative D call TRBD2 (6 bases). Germline V CDR1 and CDR2: SGHAT, FQNNGV. Trimming left V 1 base short and J 6 bases short, with 10 bases between. The CDR3 has 13 amino acids. Variable domain in full (rest from reference TRBV11-2 and TRBJ2-7): EAGVAQSPRYKIIEKRQSVAFWCNPISGHATLYWYQQILGQGPKLLIQFQNNGVVDDSQLPKDRFSAERLKGVDSTLKIQPAKLEDSAVYLCASSLVASAEQYFGPGTRLTVT.

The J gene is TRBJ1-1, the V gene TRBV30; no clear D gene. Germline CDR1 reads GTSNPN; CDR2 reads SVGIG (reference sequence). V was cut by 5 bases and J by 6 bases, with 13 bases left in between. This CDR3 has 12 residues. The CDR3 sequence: CAWAGRAAEAFF. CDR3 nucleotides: TGTGCCTGGGCCGGGCGGGCGGCTGAAGCTTTCTTT.

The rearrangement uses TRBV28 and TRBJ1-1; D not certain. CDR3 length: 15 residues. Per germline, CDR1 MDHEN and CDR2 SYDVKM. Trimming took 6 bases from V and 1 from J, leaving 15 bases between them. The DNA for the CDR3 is TGTGCCAGCAGGACCTTGGGAGAGTCGAACACTGAAGCTTTCTTT. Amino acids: CASRTLGESNTEAFF.

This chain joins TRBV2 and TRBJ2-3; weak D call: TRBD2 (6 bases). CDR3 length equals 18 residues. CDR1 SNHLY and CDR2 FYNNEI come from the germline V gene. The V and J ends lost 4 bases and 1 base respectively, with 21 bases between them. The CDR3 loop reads CASSGPGTGTRGTDTQYF. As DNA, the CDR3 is TGTGCCAGCAGTGGCCCCGGGACTGGGACTCGGGGCACAGATACGCAGTATTTT. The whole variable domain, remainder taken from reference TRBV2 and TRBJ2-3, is EPEVTQTPSHQVTQMGQEVILRCVPISNHLYFYWYRQILGQKVEFLVSFYNNEISEKSEIFDDQFSVERPDGSNFTLKIRSTKLEDSAMYFCASSGPGTGTRGTDTQYFGPGTRLTVL.

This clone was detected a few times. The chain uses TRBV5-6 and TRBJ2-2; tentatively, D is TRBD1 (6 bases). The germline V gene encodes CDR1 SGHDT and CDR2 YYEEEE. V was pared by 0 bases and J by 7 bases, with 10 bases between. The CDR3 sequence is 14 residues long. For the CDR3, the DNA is TGTGCCAGCAGCTTGGGATGGGGACACGGGGAGCTGTTTTTT. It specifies CASSLGWGHGELFF. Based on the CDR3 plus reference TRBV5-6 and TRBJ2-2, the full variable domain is DAGVTQSPTHLIKTRGQQVTLRCSPKSGHDTVSWYQQALGQGPQFIFQYYEEEERQRGNFPDRFSGHQFPNYSSELNVNALLLGDSALYLCASSLGWGHGELFFGEGSRLTVL.

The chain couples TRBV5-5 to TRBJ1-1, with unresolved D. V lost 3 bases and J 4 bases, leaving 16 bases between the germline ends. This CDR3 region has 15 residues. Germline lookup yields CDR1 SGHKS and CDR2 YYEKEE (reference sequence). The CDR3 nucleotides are TGTGCCAGCAGCTCGGAGGTTCTACGTTCCACTGAAGCTTTCTTT. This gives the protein CASSSEVLRSTEAFF.

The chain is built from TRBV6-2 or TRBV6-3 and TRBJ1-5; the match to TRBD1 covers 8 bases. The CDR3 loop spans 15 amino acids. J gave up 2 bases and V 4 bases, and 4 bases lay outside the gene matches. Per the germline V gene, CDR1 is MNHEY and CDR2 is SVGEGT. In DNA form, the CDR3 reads TGTGCCAGCAGTTGGTGGGGACAGGGCAATCAGCCCCAGCATTTT. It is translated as CASSWWGQGNQPQHF.